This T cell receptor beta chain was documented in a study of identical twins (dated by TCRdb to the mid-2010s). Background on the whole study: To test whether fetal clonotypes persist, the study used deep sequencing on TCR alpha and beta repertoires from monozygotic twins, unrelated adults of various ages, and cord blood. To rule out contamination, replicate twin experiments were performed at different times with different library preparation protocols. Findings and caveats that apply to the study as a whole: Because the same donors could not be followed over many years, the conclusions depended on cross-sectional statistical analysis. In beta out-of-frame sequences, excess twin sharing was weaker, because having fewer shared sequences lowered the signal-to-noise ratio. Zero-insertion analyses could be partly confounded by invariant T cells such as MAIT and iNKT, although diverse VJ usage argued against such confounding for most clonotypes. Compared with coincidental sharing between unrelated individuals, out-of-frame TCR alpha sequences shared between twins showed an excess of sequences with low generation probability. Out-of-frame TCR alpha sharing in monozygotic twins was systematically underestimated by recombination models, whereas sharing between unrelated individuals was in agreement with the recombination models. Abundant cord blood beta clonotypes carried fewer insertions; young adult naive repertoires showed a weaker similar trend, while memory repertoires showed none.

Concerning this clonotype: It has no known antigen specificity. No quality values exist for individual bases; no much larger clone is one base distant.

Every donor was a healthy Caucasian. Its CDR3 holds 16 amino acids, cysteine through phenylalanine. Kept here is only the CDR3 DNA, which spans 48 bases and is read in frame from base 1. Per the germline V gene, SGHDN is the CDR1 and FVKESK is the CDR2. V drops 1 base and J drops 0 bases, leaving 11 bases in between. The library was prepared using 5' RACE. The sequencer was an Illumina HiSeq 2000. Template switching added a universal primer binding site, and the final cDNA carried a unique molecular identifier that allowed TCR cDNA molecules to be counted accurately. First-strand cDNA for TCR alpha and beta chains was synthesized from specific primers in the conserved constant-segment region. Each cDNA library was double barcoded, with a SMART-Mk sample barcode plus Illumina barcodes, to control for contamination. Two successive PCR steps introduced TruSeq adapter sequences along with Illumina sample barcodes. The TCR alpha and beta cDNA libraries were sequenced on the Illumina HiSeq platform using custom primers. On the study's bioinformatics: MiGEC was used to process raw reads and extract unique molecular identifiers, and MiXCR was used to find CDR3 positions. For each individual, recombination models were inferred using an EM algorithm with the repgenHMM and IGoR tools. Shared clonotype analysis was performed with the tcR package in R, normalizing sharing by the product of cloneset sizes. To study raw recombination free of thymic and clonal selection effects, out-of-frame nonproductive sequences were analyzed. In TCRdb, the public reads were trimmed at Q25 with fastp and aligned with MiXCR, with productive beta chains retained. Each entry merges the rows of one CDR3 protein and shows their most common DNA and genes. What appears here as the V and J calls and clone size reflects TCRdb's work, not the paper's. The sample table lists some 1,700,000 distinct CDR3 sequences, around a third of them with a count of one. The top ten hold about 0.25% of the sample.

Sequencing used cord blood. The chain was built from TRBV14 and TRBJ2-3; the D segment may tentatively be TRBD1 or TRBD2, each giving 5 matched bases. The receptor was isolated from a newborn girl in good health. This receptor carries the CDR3 CASSQAGARSTDTQYF. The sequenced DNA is TGTGCCAGCAGCCAAGCCGGGGCGAGAAGCACAGATACGCAGTATTTT.